This TCR beta chain was recovered during a study of human T cells and chemical hapten exposure. Study at large: Variability of per-sample TCR yields stemmed mainly from small differences in pooled library volume. Findings and caveats of the study: Expanded TCRs produced significantly more large CDR3 similarity clusters than controls did.

CDR3 length equals 15 residues. Per germline, CDR1 MNHEY and CDR2 SMNVEV (reference sequence). Trimming took off 6 bases at V and 5 bases at J, with 17 bases between the two ends. TCRdb called the RACE reads again in MiXCR, with one record for every CDR3 protein. The sample includes some 300,000 distinct CDR3 sequences, around 5.5% seen only once; the top ten take around 8%. A few counts support this clonotype. Its antigen is not known. Time point indicated: pre-sensitization, week 0. Treatment denoted: therapeutic diphenylcyclopropenone sensitization with weekly scalp DPC. The material sequenced was whole blood, taken in connection with sensitization to the hapten diphenylcyclopropenone (DPC). This chain uses TRBV27 with TRBJ1-5; possibly TRBD1 for D (5 bases). This TCR derives from a woman between 18 and 29 years old with alopecia areata. Some clones in this sample may be carry-over from other donors' samples. The CDR3 here is CASSFTGRGYQPQHF. For the CDR3, the DNA is TGTGCCAGCAGCTTCACGGGACGGGGCTATCAGCCCCAGCATTTT.